This entry lists 9 T cell receptor beta chains sequenced from one sample in a study of blood T cell repertoires in COVID-19 (dated by TCRdb to the early 2020s). Library preparation was by the immunoSEQ multiplex PCR assay. Drawn from immuneACCESS, this table holds only the in-frame rearrangements with V and J called that TCRdb kept. Clones are partly lost; checked studies trace under half to an unresolved V gene and leave the rest unexplained. This sample has 100,000 to 150,000 clones in its table, and about 88% of those were observed once. More than 0.9% of the sample comes from the top ten. Source material: peripheral blood. The receptors shown here come from a woman of 80 years or more with acute or convalescent COVID-19.

The chain carries TRBV2 and TRBJ1-6; TRBD1 matches at 7 bases. V trimming: 4 bases; J trimming: 7 bases; junction bases outside the gene matches: 13. The CDR3 runs 17 residues. Germline values: CDR1 SNHLY, CDR2 FYNNEI. CDR3 region: CASSVSYRGESNSPLHF. CDR3 nucleotide sequence: TGTGCCAGCAGTGTGTCCTACAGGGGTGAATCGAATTCACCCCTCCACTTT.

The chain combines TRBV25-1 with TRBJ2-7; D possibly corresponds to TRBD1 (6 bases). Germline CDR1 is MGHDK and CDR2 is SYGVNS. The CDR3 extends over 14 amino acids. Trimming cost V 3 bases and J 3 bases, with 12 bases left between them. The CDR3 spells CASSDYREDYEQYF. The DNA for the CDR3 is TGTGCCAGCAGTGACTACAGGGAAGACTACGAGCAGTACTTC.

This chain links TRBV3-1 (or the pseudogene TRBV3-2) with TRBJ2-2, with 11 bases that match TRBD2. The CDR3 is made up of 17 amino acids. J was trimmed by 3 bases and V by 1 base; bases with no gene match: 4. Germline-derived CDR1 and CDR2 are LGHDT and YNNKEL (reference sequence). The CDR3 loop reads CASSQGLAGYDTGELFF. The CDR3 DNA follows: TGTGCCAGCAGCCAAGGACTAGCGGGATATGACACCGGGGAGCTGTTTTTT.

This chain links TRBV15 with TRBJ2-7; 7 bases agree with TRBD1. The CDR3 length is 15 residues. Germline CDR1 and CDR2: LNHNV and YYDKDF (reference sequence). V lost 0 bases to trimming and J lost 4 bases; unmatched junction nucleotides: 6. CDR3 DNA sequence: TGTGCCACCAGCAGAGATAAGGGCAGGGGGTACGAGCAGTACTTC. Protein: CATSRDKGRGYEQYF.

The chain has TRBV10-3 and TRBJ2-1; D is undetermined. Germline V gene sequence: CDR1 ENHRY, CDR2 SYGVKD. The CDR3 runs to 11 residues. The V end was cut by 11 bases, the J end by 7 bases, with 12 bases between. As DNA, the CDR3 is TGTGCCTCCGGCCAACAGAATGAGCAGTTCTTC. This codes for CASGQQNEQFF.

The CDR3 sequence is CASSNPYVRQGGYTF. For the CDR3, the DNA is TGTGCCAGCAGTAACCCTTACGTCCGACAGGGAGGCTACACCTTC. The chain joins TRBV6-2 or TRBV6-3 to TRBJ1-2; TRBD1 aligns across 7 bases. This CDR3 has 15 amino acids. Germline values: CDR1 MNHEY, CDR2 SVGEGT. With 5 bases clipped from V and 8 bases from J, the junction kept 14 bases outside the gene matches.

The chain recombines TRBV19 with TRBJ1-1, with D tentatively TRBD1 (6 bases). V was trimmed by 7 bases and J by 4 bases, leaving 13 bases between them. Germline V lookup: CDR1 LNHDA, CDR2 SQIVND (reference sequence). The CDR3 loop spans 13 amino acids. In DNA form, the CDR3 reads TGTGCCAGTAAACGGGACATTGTCACTGAAGCTTTCTTT. As protein: CASKRDIVTEAFF.

The V call is TRBV7-2, the J call TRBJ1-5, with D tentatively TRBD1 (5 bases). Trimming pared 5 bases from V and 9 bases from J, leaving 14 bases between. The V gene's germline CDR1 is SGHTA and CDR2 FQGNSA. There are 13 residues in the CDR3. The CDR3 region is CASSQSRARPQHF. The CDR3 DNA sequence: TGTGCCAGCAGCCAAAGCAGGGCCCGGCCCCAGCATTTT.

The rearrangement links TRBV24-1 to TRBJ2-1; 8 nucleotides match TRBD1. The CDR3 spans 14 residues. Germline trimming cut 4 bases from V and 4 bases from J; bases unmatched to any gene: 2. Germline V gene data show CDR1 as KGHDR and CDR2 as SFDVKD. CDR3 sequence reads: CATSDGTGYNEQFF. CDR3 nucleotide sequence: TGTGCCACCAGTGACGGGACAGGTTACAATGAGCAGTTCTTC.